The source of this T cell receptor beta chain is a study of shared clonotypes between healthy human individuals (dated by TCRdb to the early 2020s). With respect to the entire study: Two women and a few men aged 18 to 49 years were included in the cohort. For each donor, CD4 naive and CD4 memory were each given three plates, CD8 naive was given two plates, and CD8 memory was given one plate. To estimate repertoire size and how much clonotypes are shared between individuals, the study performed deep sequencing of blood TCR repertoires from a few healthy adults. Different laboratories and diverse techniques were used to prepare libraries and sequence TCR repertoires, to increase sequencing depth and limit assay-specific biases. Between about 0.9 and 10 billion PBMCs per donor were obtained by leukapheresis.

Using the deep immunoSEQ assay, multiplex PCR amplified TCR CDR3 regions from genomic DNA. For each cell subset, the extracted genomic DNA was distributed evenly across all wells of several immunoSEQ 96-well plates, and each plate served as one replicate. For sorted subsets, around 200 ng genomic DNA, equal to 30,000 or so T cell genomes, was loaded into each replicate PCR. Purified libraries were quantified with a Qubit 3.0 fluorometer, sized on a Bioanalyzer 2100, and re-quantified with the KAPA Library Quantification kit. Every immunoSEQ 96-well plate was sequenced on a dedicated single-read 150-cycle Illumina NextSeq 550 flow cell. The source study handled its data this way. Because only junctional sequences without quality scores were contained in the immunoSEQ output, filtering matching that applied to full-length reads could not be performed. Sequences were annotated with PyIR, a Python wrapper for IgBLAST v1.9, using IMGT germline references to assign V/J genes and CDR3. Reads with weak V/J assignments (E-value above 1e-6), missing CDR3, stop codons, out-of-frame junctions, or ambiguous translated residues were removed. V3J clonotypes were defined by identical inferred V gene, J gene, and CDR3 amino acid sequence. The percentage overlap between two repertoires was calculated by dividing the number of shared unique clonotypes by the size of the smaller repertoire. Richness of each repertoire was evaluated using RTK rarefaction, the Chao1 estimator, and Recon v2.1 estimates of unobserved clonotypes. Generation probabilities were computed with OLGA for all TCRbeta clonotypes obtained by the gDNA method from several donors. Not all clones reach the TCRdb copy of this immuneACCESS table, which keeps in-frame sequences only. Checked studies attribute under half of the gap to unresolved V genes and leave the rest unexplained. The DNA was the basis for D and trimming; V, J and clone size are from that table. This sample lists about 2 million clones; roughly 94% were detected once. The top ten clonotypes cover more than 0.1% of the sample.

The paper as a whole reports these results and caveats: Estimated clonotype richness was generally larger for naive than for memory subsets. Higher generation probabilities were observed for clonotypes shared by all four sorted-subset donors than for non-shared clonotypes. The genetic and exposure-history diversity represented was limited by the small number of donors. Sampling was restricted to blood, and TCR repertoires in tissue are likely to differ from TCR repertoires in blood. Based on pairwise subsampling, the degree of clonotype sharing among donors was expected to be affected by sequencing depth. Incomplete sequencing was indicated by rarefaction of sorted-subset datasets, despite the large sequencing depth. When a handful of donors were compared, the shared fraction of clonotypes was 5% to 6.5% for naive CD4, less than 4% for naive CD8, 2.3% for memory CD4, and 0.4% for memory CD8.

The V end gives up 4 bases and the J end 5 bases, leaving 3 bases in the junction not matched to a gene. From the cysteine through the phenylalanine, the CDR3 covers 14 amino acids. Here the CDR3 DNA is all that survives: 42 bases in frame from base 1. From the germline V gene (reference sequence), CDR1 is SEHNR and CDR2 is FQNEAQ. The donors were healthy, HIV-negative adults who had no recently reported acute infections or vaccinations. Every donor was a Caucasian adult residing in Nashville, Tennessee, USA. CD4+ T cells were enriched by magnetic negative selection, after which naive cells were positively selected on CD45RA and the negative fraction was taken as the memory subset. After blood collection by leukapheresis, PBMCs were isolated using Ficoll-Histopaque density gradient centrifugation and then cryopreserved in the vapor phase of liquid nitrogen. Analytical flow cytometry was used to check the purity and quantity of each magnetically sorted T cell population. From each sorted fraction, genomic DNA was isolated and quantified by UV absorbance on a Nanodrop 2000c.

Regarding this clone: It has no known antigen specificity. Base qualities are not at hand, and no much larger clone is one base apart. The same CDR3 can be traced to other DNA sequences in this sample.

The rearranged chain carries TRBV7-9 and TRBJ1-1, with 11 central nucleotides matching TRBD1. The specimen sequenced was naive CD4+ T cells sorted from blood. Sample cell subset or site, as interpreted from the label and publication: CD45RA+ positively selected. This TCR derives from a man younger than 35 in good health. The nucleotides are TGTGCCAGCAGCTCAGGGACAGGGGGTACTGAAGCTTTCTTT. This gives the protein CASSSGTGGTEAFF.